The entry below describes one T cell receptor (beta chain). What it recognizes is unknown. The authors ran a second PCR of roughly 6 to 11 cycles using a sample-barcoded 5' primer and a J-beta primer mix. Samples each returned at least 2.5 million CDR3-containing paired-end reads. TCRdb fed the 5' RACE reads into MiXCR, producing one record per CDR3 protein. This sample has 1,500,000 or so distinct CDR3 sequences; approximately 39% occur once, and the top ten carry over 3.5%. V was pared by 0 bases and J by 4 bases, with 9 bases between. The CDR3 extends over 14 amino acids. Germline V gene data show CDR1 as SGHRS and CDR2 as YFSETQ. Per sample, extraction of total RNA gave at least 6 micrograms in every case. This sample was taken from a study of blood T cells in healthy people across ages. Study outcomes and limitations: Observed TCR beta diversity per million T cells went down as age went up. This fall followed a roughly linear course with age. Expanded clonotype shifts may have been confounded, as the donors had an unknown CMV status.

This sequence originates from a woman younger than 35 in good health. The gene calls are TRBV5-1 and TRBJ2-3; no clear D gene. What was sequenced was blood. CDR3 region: CASSLVPAADTQYF. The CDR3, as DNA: TGCGCCAGCAGCTTGGTCCCTGCGGCAGATACGCAGTATTTT. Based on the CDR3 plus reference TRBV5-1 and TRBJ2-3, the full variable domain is KAGVTQTPRYLIKTRGQQVTLSCSPISGHRSVSWYQQTPGQGLQFLFEYFSETQRNKGNFPGRFSGRQFSNSRSEMNVSTLELGDSALYLCASSLVPAADTQYFGPGTRLTVL.